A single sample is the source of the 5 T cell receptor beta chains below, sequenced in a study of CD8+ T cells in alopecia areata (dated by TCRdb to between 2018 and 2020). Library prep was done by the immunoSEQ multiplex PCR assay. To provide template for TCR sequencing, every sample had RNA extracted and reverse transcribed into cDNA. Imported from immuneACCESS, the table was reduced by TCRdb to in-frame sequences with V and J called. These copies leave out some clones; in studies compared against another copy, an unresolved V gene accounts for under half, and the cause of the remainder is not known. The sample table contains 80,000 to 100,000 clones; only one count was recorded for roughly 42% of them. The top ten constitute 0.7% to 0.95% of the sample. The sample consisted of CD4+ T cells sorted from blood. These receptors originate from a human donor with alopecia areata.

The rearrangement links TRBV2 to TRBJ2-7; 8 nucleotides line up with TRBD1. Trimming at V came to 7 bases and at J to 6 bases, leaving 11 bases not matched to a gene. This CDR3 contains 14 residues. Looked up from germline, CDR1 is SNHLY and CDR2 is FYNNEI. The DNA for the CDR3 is TGTGCCAGCAATATGGGAGACAGGGGTAGCGAGCAGTACTTC. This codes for CASNMGDRGSEQYF.

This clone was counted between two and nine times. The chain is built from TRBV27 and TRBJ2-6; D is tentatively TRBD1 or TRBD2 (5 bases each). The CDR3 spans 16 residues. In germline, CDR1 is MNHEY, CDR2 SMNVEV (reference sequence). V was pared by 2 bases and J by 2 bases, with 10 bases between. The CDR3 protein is CASSLEWGPGANVLTF. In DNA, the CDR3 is TGTGCCAGCAGTTTAGAGTGGGGACCTGGGGCCAACGTCCTGACTTTC.

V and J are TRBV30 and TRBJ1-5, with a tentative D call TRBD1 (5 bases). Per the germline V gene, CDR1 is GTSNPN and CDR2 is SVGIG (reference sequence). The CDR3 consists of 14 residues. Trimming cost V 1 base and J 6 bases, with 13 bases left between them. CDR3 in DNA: TGTGCCTGGAGTGAGGGGTTGCAAGGTCAGCCCCAGCATTTT. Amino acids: CAWSEGLQGQPQHF.

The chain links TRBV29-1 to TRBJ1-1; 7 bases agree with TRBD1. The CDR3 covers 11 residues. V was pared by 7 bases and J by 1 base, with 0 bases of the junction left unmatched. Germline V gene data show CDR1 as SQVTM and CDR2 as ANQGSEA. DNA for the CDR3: TGCAGCGGGACAGGGAACACTGAAGCTTTCTTT. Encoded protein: CSGTGNTEAFF.

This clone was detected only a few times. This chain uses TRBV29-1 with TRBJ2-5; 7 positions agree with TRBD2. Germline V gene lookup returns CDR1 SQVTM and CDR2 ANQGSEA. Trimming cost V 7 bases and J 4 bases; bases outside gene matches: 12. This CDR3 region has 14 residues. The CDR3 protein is CSAAVGGIGETQYF. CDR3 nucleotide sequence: TGCAGCGCGGCCGTGGGGGGGATCGGAGAGACCCAGTACTTC.